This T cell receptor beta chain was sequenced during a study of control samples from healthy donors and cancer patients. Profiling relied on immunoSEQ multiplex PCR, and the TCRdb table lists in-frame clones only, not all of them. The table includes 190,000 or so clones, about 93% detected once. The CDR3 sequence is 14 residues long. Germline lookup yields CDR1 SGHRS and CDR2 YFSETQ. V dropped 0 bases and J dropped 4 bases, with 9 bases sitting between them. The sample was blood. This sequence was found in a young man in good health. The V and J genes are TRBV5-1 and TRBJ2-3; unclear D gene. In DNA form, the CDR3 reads TGCGCCAGCAGCTTGGAGAGAAGGTCAGATACGCAGTATTTT. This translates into CASSLERRSDTQYF.